This T cell receptor beta chain appears in the sequencing data of a study of response to subunit inactivated influenza vaccine. Concerning this clonotype itself: Its cognate antigen is unknown.

Study-level results: It was the authors' suggestion that each seasonal influenza vaccination recruits few new T cells.

The CDR3 spans 16 residues. CDR1 is SGHAT, CDR2 FQNNGV, per germline. Trimming took 3 bases from V and 9 from J, leaving 23 bases between them. TCRdb fed the RT-PCR reads into MiXCR, producing one record per CDR3 protein. The sample lists hundreds of thousands of distinct CDR3 sequences, about 10% occurring once. This sample comprised PBMCs from blood, obtained on the day of vaccination. This TCR derives from a man between 50 and 59 years old who received an inactivated influenza vaccine. The rearrangement links TRBV11-2 to TRBJ2-5; D possibly corresponds to TRBD1 (7 bases). The CDR3 bases are TGTGCCAGCAGCTTTTACCCAGGGGGGAACCTAGACGCCCAGTACTTC. This codes for CASSFYPGGNLDAQYF.